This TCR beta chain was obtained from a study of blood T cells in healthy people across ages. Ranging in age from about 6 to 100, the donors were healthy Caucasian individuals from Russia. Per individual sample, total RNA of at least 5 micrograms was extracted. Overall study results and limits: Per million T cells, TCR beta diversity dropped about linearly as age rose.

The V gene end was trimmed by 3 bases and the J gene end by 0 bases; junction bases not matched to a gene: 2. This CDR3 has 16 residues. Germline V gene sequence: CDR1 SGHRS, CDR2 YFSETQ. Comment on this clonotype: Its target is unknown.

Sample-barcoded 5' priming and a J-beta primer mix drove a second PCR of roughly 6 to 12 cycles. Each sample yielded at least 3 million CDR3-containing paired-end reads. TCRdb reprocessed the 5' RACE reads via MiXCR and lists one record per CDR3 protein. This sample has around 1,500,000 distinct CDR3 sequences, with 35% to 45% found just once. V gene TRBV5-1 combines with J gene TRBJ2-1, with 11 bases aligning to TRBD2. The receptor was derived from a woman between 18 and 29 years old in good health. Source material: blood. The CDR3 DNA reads TGCGCCAGCAGCTGGGGGACTAGCGGCTCCTACAATGAGCAGTTCTTC. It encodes CASSWGTSGSYNEQFF.